This T cell receptor beta chain was obtained from a study of response to subunit inactivated influenza vaccine. In its sample, this clonotype was seen a few times. TCRdb analysed the RT-PCR reads with MiXCR anew, one entry per CDR3 protein. Among just under 550,000 distinct CDR3 sequences listed, roughly 25% were seen once. The CDR3 has 15 residues. J lost 4 bases, V lost 5 bases, and 5 bases had no gene match. The same sample was also studied in work on T cells expressing NK-cell markers. That paper states: In generating TCR beta cDNA, 5'RACE template switching with UMIs was used. Of CD8+ T cells, roughly 1.0-7.5% belonged to dominant NKG2C+ clonotypes in five to seven donors.

The chain links TRBV12-3 or TRBV12-4 to TRBJ2-7, with 13 bases matching TRBD2. The sequences come from CD4+ T cells sorted from PBMCs, collected 12 days after vaccination. This TCR came from a man over 45 who received an inactivated influenza vaccine. CDR3 loop: CASSPGTSGVYEQYF. The CDR3 bases are TGTGCCAGCAGTCCCGGGACTAGCGGGGTATACGAGCAGTACTTC.